A selection of T cell receptor beta chains follows, all from one sample in a study of CD8 T cells in ankylosing spondylitis. TCRdb analysed the 5' RACE reads with MiXCR anew, one entry per CDR3 protein. The sample consists of 150,000 to 200,000 distinct CDR3 sequences, 10% to 15% of them appearing once. Sequenced input: blood, either unsorted or a sorted T cell fraction (not recorded which). The receptors come from a female donor with ankylosing spondylitis or in good health (not recorded which). CDR3s include the opening cysteine and the closing phenylalanine or tryptophan. The order of the fields is clone size, J gene, CDR3 length, V gene, CDR3 protein. Some rows have no size entry. The others give once, few or many, or a class for an expanded clone.

NA | TRBJ1-1 | 15 | TRBV19 | CASKLGREKNTEAFF
NA | TRBJ2-5 | 15 | TRBV12-3/TRBV12-4 | CASSLAGQLIETQYF
NA | TRBJ2-5 | 15 | TRBV7-9 | CASSLGGRQQETQYF
NA | TRBJ1-2 | 15 | TRBV4-3 | CASSQGRESVYGYTF
many | TRBJ2-4 | 14 | TRBV6-5 | CASSYRQGGNIQYF
NA | TRBJ2-7 | 14 | TRBV20-1 | CSATQAGGGYEQYF
NA | TRBJ2-7 | 14 | TRBV7-9 | CASSADPGQYEQYF
many | TRBJ2-7 | 14 | TRBV5-1 | CASSFGQGQNEQYF
NA | TRBJ2-7 | 14 | TRBV7-6 | CASSVDSNSYEQYF
many | TRBJ2-4 | 13 | TRBV29-1 | CSAAQPGINIQYF
many | TRBJ2-2 | 15 | TRBV12-3/TRBV12-4 | CASTKGGTWTGELFF
many | TRBJ2-7 | 15 | TRBV5-1 | CASSPTGGQPYEQYF
medium-sized | TRBJ1-4 | 15 | TRBV20-1 | CSATVDSATNEKLFF
NA | TRBJ1-2 | 10 | TRBV7-9 | CASSDGTATF
many | TRBJ1-4 | 15 | TRBV5-8 | CASSVGQGINEKLFF
many | TRBJ2-1 | 15 | TRBV12-3/TRBV12-4 | CASSPRQGSYNEQFF
many | TRBJ1-5 | 16 | TRBV20-1 | CSARHSGTELNQPQHF
few | TRBJ2-1 | 15 | TRBV11-3 | CASSLFTSPYNEQFF
many | TRBJ2-2 | 15 | TRBV2 | CASSGAGTYTGELFF
many | TRBJ2-7 | 17 | TRBV4-2 | CASSSNDLGLSNYEQYF
few | TRBJ1-1 | 15 | TRBV20-1 | CSAYPLGQANTEAFF
NA | TRBJ2-7 | 15 | TRBV11-3 | CASSLVGQGAYEQYF
many | TRBJ2-5 | 14 | TRBV4-1 | CASSQPQTQETQYF
many | TRBJ1-2 | 13 | TRBV12-3/TRBV12-4 | CASSTRNNYGYTF
many | TRBJ2-7 | 15 | TRBV5-1 | CASSLGGSPPYEQYF
NA | TRBJ2-3 | 14 | TRBV11-2 | CASSQGVSADTQYF
many | TRBJ1-1 | 10 | TRBV28 | CASSRVEAFF
many | TRBJ2-3 | 14 | TRBV6-2/TRBV6-3 | CASNPLASTDTQYF
many | TRBJ2-7 | 15 | TRBV9 | CASSVGMKAGNEQYF
NA | TRBJ2-3 | 17 | TRBV7-8 | CASSLMVAVSSTDTQYF
NA | TRBJ1-5 | 14 | TRBV7-2 | CASSFGQGLGPQHF
many | TRBJ1-1 | 12 | TRBV7-2 | CALGQGNTEAFF
NA | TRBJ2-7 | 15 | TRBV18 | CASSPPGQGRVEQYF
NA | TRBJ1-4 | 15 | TRBV12-5 | CASGLVNSGSEKLFF
few | TRBJ2-5 | 15 | TRBV29-1 | CSVEPHSGYQETQYF
many | TRBJ1-1 | 14 | TRBV20-1 | CSAREAGQFTEAFF
NA | TRBJ2-7 | 14 | TRBV18 | CASSPSDTSYEQYF
NA | TRBJ2-7 | 12 | TRBV20-1 | CSATSDSYEQYF
many | TRBJ2-1 | 13 | TRBV5-1 | CASSGGLDNEQFF